The clone carrying this TCR beta chain occurred a few times. The primer mix had 60 Vbeta and 13 Jbeta primers. Clones were sequenced by immunoSEQ multiplex PCR, and TCRdb holds only the in-frame ones, with some missing. The sample has 88,000 or so clones; approximately 66% are singletons. This record belongs to a study of cytomegalovirus exposure and HLA in healthy donors. The clonotype was recovered from a male donor in good health and CMV-seropositive. The material sequenced was PBMCs.

CDR3: CASSPSGLGTGELFF. In nucleotides, the CDR3 is TGTGCCAGCAGTCCTAGCGGGCTCGGCACCGGGGAGCTGTTTTTT. The rearrangement joins TRBV7-2 to TRBJ2-2, with 8 bases identical to TRBD2. From germline, CDR1 is SGHTA and CDR2 FQGNSA. J was trimmed by 4 bases and V by 6 bases; bases with no gene match: 7. CDR3 size: 15 residues.